The 14 T cell receptor beta chains given below trace back to one sample, sequenced in a study of T cells in Graves' hyperthyroidism and ophthalmopathy. TCR beta CDR3 region amplification was performed from RNA transcripts. The primer set for the first-round RT-PCR of the TCR CDR3 was HTBI. TCRdb ran MiXCR on the multiplex PCR reads and lists one entry per CDR3 protein. The sample includes hundreds of thousands of distinct CDR3 sequences, around 20% of them seen just once. The sample taken for sequencing was blood. Source of these receptors: a man between 25 and 39 years old with Graves' ophthalmopathy.

The chain has TRBV14 and TRBJ2-7; D call uncertain. Trimming left V 6 bases short and J 7 bases short, with 10 bases between. This CDR3 has 11 amino acids. Germline CDR1 and CDR2: SGHDN and FVKESK. The CDR3 sequence is CASSRKWEQYF. The CDR3, as DNA: TGTGCCAGCAGTCGGAAGTGGGAGCAGTACTTC.

This clonotype was recorded at least ten times. The chain has TRBV5-1 and TRBJ2-7; D gene unclear. V lost 4 bases to trimming and J lost 0 bases, with 14 bases between them. The length of the CDR3 is 15 residues. Germline values: CDR1 SGHRS, CDR2 YFSETQ. The CDR3: CASSPKSSDSYEQYF. The CDR3 nucleotides are TGCGCCAGCAGCCCGAAGTCGTCAGACTCCTACGAGCAGTACTTC.

This clonotype appeared a few times. The CDR3 here is CASSLDAYTTYNEQFF. The CDR3 region has the DNA TGTGCCAGCAGCTTGGATGCTTATACCACCTACAATGAGCAGTTCTTC. The chain carries TRBV5-6 and TRBJ2-1; D not certain. CDR3 length equals 16 residues. Germline loops: CDR1 SGHDT, CDR2 YYEEEE. The V gene lost 0 bases and the J gene lost 2 bases, with 12 bases spanning the gap.

CDR3 residues: CASSGSGTSGTYNEQFF. CDR3 sequence (DNA): TGTGCCAGCAGTGGCTCCGGGACTAGCGGGACGTACAATGAGCAGTTCTTC. The gene calls are TRBV27 and TRBJ2-1, with TRBD2 identical over 13 bases. Trimming at V came to 5 bases and at J to 4 bases, leaving 8 bases not matched to a gene. This CDR3 is built from 17 residues. Germline V gene lookup returns CDR1 MNHEY and CDR2 SMNVEV (reference sequence).

This rearrangement joins TRBV5-1 to TRBJ2-4; weak D call: TRBD1 (6 bases). Germline V lookup: CDR1 SGHRS, CDR2 YFSETQ. The CDR3 loop spans 16 amino acids. V dropped 4 bases and J dropped 0 bases, with 14 bases sitting between them. The CDR3 region has the DNA TGCGCCAGCAGCGCCGGACAGCAACTAGCCAAAAACATTCAGTACTTC. It specifies CASSAGQQLAKNIQYF.

This chain joins TRBV19 and TRBJ1-1; D might be TRBD1 (5 bases). V was trimmed by 7 bases and J by 1 base, leaving 13 bases between them. In germline, CDR1 is LNHDA, CDR2 SQIVND (reference sequence). The CDR3 is made up of 14 amino acids. CDR3 amino acids: CASTKTETNTEAFF. CDR3 DNA: TGTGCCAGTACCAAGACAGAAACGAACACTGAAGCTTTCTTT.

The V and J genes are TRBV20-1 and TRBJ2-2, with unresolved D. The CDR3 spans 15 residues. Germline V lookup: CDR1 DFQATT, CDR2 SNEGSKA (reference sequence). The germline V and J ends were trimmed by 0 bases and 0 bases, with 8 bases remaining between them. The CDR3 sequence: CSARDLTANTGELFF. CDR3 DNA: TGCAGTGCTAGAGATCTTACGGCGAACACCGGGGAGCTGTTTTTT.

Many counts were recorded for this clonotype. CDR3 in amino acids: CASSWTGQQPQHF. CDR3 nucleotides: TGTGCCAGCAGCTGGACAGGGCAACAGCCCCAGCATTTT. The chain has TRBV28 and TRBJ1-5, with TRBD1 matching 8 bases. Trimming removed 6 bases from V and 7 bases from J; junction bases left unmatched: 5. The CDR3 covers 13 residues. Looked up from germline, CDR1 is MDHEN and CDR2 is SYDVKM.

This clonotype was detected a few times. The chain links TRBV20-1 to TRBJ2-1; 10 nucleotides align to TRBD2. The trim removed 3 bases at V and 5 bases at J, leaving 4 bases unmatched. Germline V gene lookup returns CDR1 DFQATT and CDR2 SNEGSKA (reference sequence). The CDR3 has 14 amino acids. CDR3 sequence reads: CSARRTSGNNEQFF. In DNA form, the CDR3 reads TGCAGTGCTAGGAGGACTAGCGGCAACAATGAGCAGTTCTTC.

This clonotype appeared a few times. The chain joins TRBV28 to TRBJ2-1, with D possibly being TRBD1 (6 bases). Germline lookup yields CDR1 MDHEN and CDR2 SYDVKM. The CDR3 consists of 16 residues. Trimming removed 3 bases at V and 0 bases at J, with 12 bases between. This CDR3 reads CASSFPGQSSYNEQFF. The CDR3 bases are TGTGCCAGCAGTTTCCCAGGACAGTCCTCCTACAATGAGCAGTTCTTC.

This clonotype was counted many times. The V and J genes are TRBV7-2 and TRBJ2-7, with D possibly being TRBD1 (6 bases). CDR1 and CDR2 from the germline V gene are SGHTA and FQGNSA. This CDR3 spans 15 amino acids. The V and J ends lost 1 base and 5 bases respectively, with 15 bases between them. The CDR3 reads CASSLGGQGFHEQYF. In DNA form, the CDR3 reads TGTGCCAGCAGCTTAGGAGGGCAGGGGTTCCACGAGCAGTACTTC.

The chain joins TRBV2 to TRBJ2-5, with D tentatively TRBD1 (6 bases). Germline-derived CDR1 and CDR2 are SNHLY and FYNNEI. The CDR3 totals 14 residues. The ends were cut back, 6 bases at V and 5 bases at J, with 16 bases in the middle. The CDR3 DNA follows: TGTGCCAGCAGCGTAACAGGGCTTGGGGAGACCCAGTACTTC. As protein: CASSVTGLGETQYF.

This chain joins TRBV10-2 and TRBJ1-6, with D unresolved. Germline CDR1 reads WSHSY; CDR2 reads SAAADI. The CDR3 sequence is 14 residues long. V lost 8 bases, J lost 8 bases, and 16 bases lay in between. The DNA for the CDR3 is TGCGCCAGCGCTGGGATGTTCGTGGATTCACCCCTCCACTTT. This gives the protein CASAGMFVDSPLHF.

The chain joins TRBV4-1 to TRBJ1-2; TRBD1 agrees at 7 bases. The V gene end was trimmed by 0 bases and the J gene end by 8 bases; junction bases not matched to a gene: 9. CDR1 is MGHRA and CDR2 is YSYEKL in the germline V gene. This CDR3 is built from 15 residues. The CDR3 spells CASSQDRQGVVGYTF. CDR3 sequence (DNA): TGCGCCAGCAGCCAAGACCGGCAGGGGGTAGTAGGCTACACCTTC.